This TCR beta chain was retrieved from a study of neoadjuvant anti-PD-1 for oral cavity cancer. Per the germline V gene, CDR1 is SGHRS and CDR2 is YFSETQ. CDR3 length equals 15 residues. The junction had 5 bases not matched to a gene; V was cut back by 4 bases and J by 1 base. The repertoire was sequenced with immunoSEQ multiplex PCR; TCRdb's copy has only in-frame clones and lacks some. This table holds around 17,000 clones, roughly 69% found once. The sequence derives from a person aged 40-85 years with oral cavity squamous cell carcinoma. V is TRBV5-1 and J is TRBJ2-3; 8 bases fit TRBD2. The sequencing used PBMCs, collected before nivolumab (anti-PD-1) treatment. The CDR3: CASSRTSPGTDTQYF. In DNA form, the CDR3 reads TGCGCCAGCAGCCGGACTAGCCCGGGCACAGATACGCAGTATTTT.